The clone carrying this T cell receptor (beta chain) was counted between two and nine times. Germline V gene data show CDR1 as MDHEN and CDR2 as SYDVKM. V lost 2 bases to trimming and J lost 4 bases, with 17 bases between them. The CDR3 is 17 residues long. Time point: persistent/refractory GD, antithyroid drugs over 5 years with positive TRAb. RNA from PBMCs was the source of the TCR library. The sample originates from a study of regulatory T cells in long-lasting Graves disease. According to the study, TCR beta libraries were built with iRepertoire HTBI primers and CDR3-region Arm-PCR. From the multiplex PCR reads, TCRdb called clonotypes with MiXCR, one entry per CDR3 protein. The sample has some 440,000 distinct CDR3 sequences, around 21% seen once.

V and J are TRBV28 and TRBJ2-2, with a possible D match to TRBD2 (6 bases). The specimen was peripheral blood mononuclear cells (PBMCs), collected when the disease was refractory, from a patient treated with antithyroid drugs. This clonotype was obtained from a female donor with Graves disease. The CDR3 is CASSLRGMARGTGELFF. The CDR3 nucleotides are TGTGCCAGCAGTTTACGCGGGATGGCCCGGGGCACCGGGGAGCTGTTTTTT.